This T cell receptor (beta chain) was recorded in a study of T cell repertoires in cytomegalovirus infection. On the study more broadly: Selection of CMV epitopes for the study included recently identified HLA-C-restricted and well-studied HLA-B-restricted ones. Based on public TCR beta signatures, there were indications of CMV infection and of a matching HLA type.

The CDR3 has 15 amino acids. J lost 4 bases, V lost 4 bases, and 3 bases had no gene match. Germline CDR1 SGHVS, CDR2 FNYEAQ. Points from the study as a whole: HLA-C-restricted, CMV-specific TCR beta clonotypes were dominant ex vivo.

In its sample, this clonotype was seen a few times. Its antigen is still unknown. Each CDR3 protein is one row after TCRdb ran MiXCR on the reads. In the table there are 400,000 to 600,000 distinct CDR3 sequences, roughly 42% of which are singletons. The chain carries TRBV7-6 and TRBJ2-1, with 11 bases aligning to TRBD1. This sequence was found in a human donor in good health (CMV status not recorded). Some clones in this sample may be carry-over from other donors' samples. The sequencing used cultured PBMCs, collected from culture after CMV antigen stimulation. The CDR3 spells CASSSGTGGYNEQFF. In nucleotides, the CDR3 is TGTGCCAGCAGCTCCGGGACAGGGGGTTACAATGAGCAGTTCTTC.